This T cell receptor beta chain was observed in a study of blood T cell repertoires in COVID-19. Germline assignment: CDR1 MNHEY and CDR2 SMNVEV (reference sequence). V trimming: 6 bases; J trimming: 4 bases; junction bases outside the gene matches: 9. This CDR3 has 16 residues. Sequencing was performed with immunoSEQ multiplex PCR; in TCRdb, only in-frame clones are kept and a portion is missing. The sample has 350,000 to 400,000 clones, around 91% seen once; the top ten hold approximately 6.2%. The receptor's source is a man aged 18 to 29 with active or convalescent COVID-19. The chain couples TRBV27 to TRBJ2-3; TRBD2 matches 11 bases. Sequenced: peripheral blood. Here the CDR3 DNA reads TGTGCCAGCAGCAGACATCTAGCGGGGGGTTCAGATACGCAGTATTTT. Translating gives CASSRHLAGGSDTQYF.